Listed below are T cell receptor beta chains from one sample, sequenced in a study of blood T cell repertoires in COVID-19. Clones were read by immunoSEQ multiplex PCR, and TCRdb kept only the in-frame ones, dropping some. Found here are roughly 500,000 clones, roughly 88% of them singletons; the top ten hold approximately 1.8%. The material sequenced was PBMCs or T cells enriched from blood (not recorded which). Every receptor here comes from a woman in her thirties or forties who had recovered from COVID-19. CDR3s include the opening cysteine and the closing phenylalanine or tryptophan. Each record gives: J gene, V gene, CDR3 protein.

TRBJ1-4 | TRBV11-2 | CASSSGTGGLFTEKLFF
TRBJ1-2 | TRBV5-4 | CASSLAGFPPGYTF
TRBJ2-5 | TRBV18 | CASSPATRDETQYF
TRBJ2-1 | TRBV7-2 | CASSLSPVGQFF
TRBJ2-7 | TRBV7-9 | CASSMGASGGYEQYF
TRBJ1-2 | TRBV7-9 | CASSLGPGLLYGYTF
TRBJ2-1 | TRBV11-2 | CASSLGTDYNEQFF
TRBJ1-5 | TRBV5-1 | CASSLYGEFNQPQHF
TRBJ1-2 | TRBV18 | CASSQDRGNYGYTF
TRBJ1-2 | TRBV9 | CASSVGPRDRVGYTF
TRBJ1-1 | TRBV7-9 | CASSSYGGNTEAFF
TRBJ2-2 | TRBV7-9 | CASSREGGTGELFF
TRBJ1-3 | TRBV4-1 | CASSQERQGVVGNTIYF
TRBJ1-1 | TRBV6-2/TRBV6-3 | CASSYSIGTGGRAFF
TRBJ2-5 | TRBV19 | CASSITPWTSEETQYF
TRBJ1-2 | TRBV5-8 | CASSLPGTGSGYTF
TRBJ2-7 | TRBV6-5 | CASSLMGRETYEQYF
TRBJ1-4 | TRBV19 | CASRVEGAPNKLFF
TRBJ1-6 | TRBV2 | CASRVATVQNSPLHF
TRBJ1-2 | TRBV24-1 | CATSDQQGAGYTF
TRBJ1-1 | TRBV18 | CASSPLGGLDTEAFF
TRBJ1-6 | TRBV11-2 | CASSLDRASNSPLHF
TRBJ2-3 | TRBV5-1 | CASSLQGLAGTDTQYF
TRBJ1-1 | TRBV19 | CASSAYPGTGSFEAFF
TRBJ1-6 | TRBV12-3/TRBV12-4 | CASSLYRDSPLHF
TRBJ1-2 | TRBV30 | CAWSPDRGLYGYTF
TRBJ2-7 | TRBV28 | CASTLDRVHEQYF
TRBJ2-1 | TRBV10-3 | CAISEVREAYNEQFF
TRBJ1-1 | TRBV5-1 | CASSRGINTEAFF
TRBJ2-7 | TRBV6-2/TRBV6-3 | CASSVDRGFSYEQYF
TRBJ2-3 | TRBV20-1 | CSASKGATDTQYF